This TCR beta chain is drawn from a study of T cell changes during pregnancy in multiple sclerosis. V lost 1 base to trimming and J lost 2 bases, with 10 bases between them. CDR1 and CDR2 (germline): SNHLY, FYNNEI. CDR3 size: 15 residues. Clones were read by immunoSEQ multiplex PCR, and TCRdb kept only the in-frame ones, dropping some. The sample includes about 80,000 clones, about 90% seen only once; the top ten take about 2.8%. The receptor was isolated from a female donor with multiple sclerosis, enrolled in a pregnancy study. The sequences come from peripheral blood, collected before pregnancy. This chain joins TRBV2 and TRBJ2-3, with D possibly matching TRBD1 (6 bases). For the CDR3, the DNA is TGTGCCAGCAGTGAAGGGACAGTCGTCACAGATACGCAGTATTTT. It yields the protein CASSEGTVVTDTQYF. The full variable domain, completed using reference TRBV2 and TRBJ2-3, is EPEVTQTPSHQVTQMGQEVILRCVPISNHLYFYWYRQILGQKVEFLVSFYNNEISEKSEIFDDQFSVERPDGSNFTLKIRSTKLEDSAMYFCASSEGTVVTDTQYFGPGTRLTVL.